One and the same sample provided the 22 T cell receptor beta chains below, sequenced in a study of cytomegalovirus exposure and HLA in healthy donors. The PCR used 60 Vbeta and 13 Jbeta primers. Using immunoSEQ multiplex PCR, the repertoire was profiled, and TCRdb retains in-frame clones only, with some absent. Of fewer than 110,000 clones in the sample, less than 80% are singletons; the top ten hold roughly 8.2%. The specimen sequenced was PBMCs. The source is a man in his thirties or forties in good health and CMV-seronegative.

Remarks on this clone: Other DNA variants within this sample encode the same CDR3. CDR3 sequence reads: CASSPGGANTGELFF. The CDR3 DNA follows: TGTGCCAGCAGCCCTGGGGGGGCGAACACCGGGGAGCTGTTTTTT. This chain uses TRBV2 with TRBJ2-2, with 7 nucleotides matching TRBD2. The length of the CDR3 is 15 residues. In germline, CDR1 is SNHLY, CDR2 FYNNEI. After removal of 6 bases from V and 0 bases from J, the junction contained 4 bases not matched to a gene.

The V gene is TRBV6-5, the J gene TRBJ1-1; the match to TRBD1 covers 9 bases. CDR3 size: 15 residues. Trimming removed 6 bases from V and 0 bases from J; junction bases left unmatched: 5. CDR1 MNHEY and CDR2 SVGAGI come from the germline V gene. The CDR3 reads CASRQGAPLNTEAFF. In DNA, the CDR3 is TGTGCCAGCAGACAGGGGGCGCCGCTGAACACTGAAGCTTTCTTT.

This chain joins TRBV15 and TRBJ2-3, with no clear D. The CDR3 extends over 14 amino acids. Trimming cost V 0 bases and J 3 bases, with 7 bases left between them. Looked up from germline, CDR1 is LNHNV and CDR2 is YYDKDF (reference sequence). The CDR3 spells CATSRDPITDTQYF. For the CDR3, the DNA is TGTGCCACCAGCAGAGATCCTATAACAGATACGCAGTATTTT.

This clone was counted a single time. The chain carries TRBV7-6 and TRBJ2-7, with 7 bases lining up with TRBD2. The CDR3 has 15 residues. Looked up from germline, CDR1 is SGHVS and CDR2 is FNYEAQ. Unmatched junction bases numbered 10, after V lost 4 bases and J lost 4 bases. As DNA, the CDR3 is TGTGCCAGCAGCTCTAGTGCGGGAGAGTGGTACGAGCAGTACTTC. Encoded protein: CASSSSAGEWYEQYF.

The V call is TRBV7-2, the J call TRBJ2-1, with TRBD2 identical over 9 bases. The CDR3 is 15 residues long. Germline CDR1 is SGHTA and CDR2 is FQGNSA. With 6 bases clipped from V and 4 bases from J, the junction kept 7 bases outside the gene matches. The CDR3 protein is CASSFSGGLYNEQFF. Here the CDR3 DNA reads TGTGCCAGCAGTTTTAGCGGGGGTCTATACAATGAGCAGTTCTTC.

This chain links TRBV2 with TRBJ2-7; 8 nucleotides line up with TRBD2. The CDR3 is 14 residues long. The V gene's germline CDR1 is SNHLY and CDR2 FYNNEI. Trimming cost V 6 bases and J 4 bases; bases outside gene matches: 8. CDR3 sequence reads: CASRRREDLYEQYF. CDR3 sequence (DNA): TGTGCCAGCAGGAGGCGGGAGGATTTGTACGAGCAGTACTTC.

The chain is built from TRBV10-2 and TRBJ2-1, with 14 bases matching TRBD2. The CDR3 spans 15 residues. CDR1 WSHSY and CDR2 SAAADI come from the germline V gene. After removal of 4 bases from V and 4 bases from J, the junction contained 0 bases not matched to a gene. The CDR3 DNA reads as TGCGCCAGCAGTGGGACTAGCGGGAGGTACAATGAGCAGTTCTTC. Amino acid sequence: CASSGTSGRYNEQFF.

This clone was seen a handful of times. The chain carries TRBV20-1 and TRBJ2-3; no clear D. The CDR3 runs to 11 residues. The V end was cut by 6 bases, the J end by 5 bases, with 9 bases between. CDR1 is DFQATT, CDR2 SNEGSKA, per germline (reference sequence). The chain's CDR3 is CSARLVDTQYF. Written as DNA, the CDR3 is TGCAGTGCAAGACTTGTAGATACGCAGTATTTT.

The J gene is TRBJ2-7, the V gene TRBV30; 9 bases are a match to TRBD1. Looked up from germline, CDR1 is GTSNPN and CDR2 is SVGIG (reference sequence). V lost 2 bases to trimming and J lost 3 bases; unmatched junction nucleotides: 5. This CDR3 has 14 residues. Here the CDR3 reads CAWSPGTGNYEQYF. In DNA, the CDR3 is TGTGCCTGGAGTCCCGGGACAGGGAACTACGAGCAGTACTTC.

This clone was seen a few times. This rearrangement joins TRBV28 to TRBJ2-4, with TRBD2 matching 14 bases. Germline CDR1 MDHEN, CDR2 SYDVKM. This CDR3 comprises 18 residues. Trimming cost V 4 bases and J 1 base; bases outside gene matches: 6. The CDR3 loop is CASSSRLAGGLAKNIQYF. The CDR3, as DNA: TGTGCCAGCAGTTCCCGACTAGCGGGAGGGCTCGCCAAAAACATTCAGTACTTC.

This rearrangement joins TRBV7-9 to TRBJ1-2; 7 bases are a match to TRBD1. V dropped 0 bases and J dropped 8; count of bases not matched to a gene: 0. The CDR3 totals 12 residues. Germline values: CDR1 SEHNR, CDR2 FQNEAQ (reference sequence). CDR3 in amino acids: CASSLAGGGYTF. The CDR3 coding sequence is TGTGCCAGCAGCTTAGCAGGGGGCGGCTACACCTTC.

The CDR3: CASSLMEGGTGRTEAFF. Here the CDR3 DNA reads TGTGCCAGCAGCTTAATGGAAGGAGGGACAGGGAGGACTGAAGCTTTCTTT. This chain joins TRBV13 and TRBJ1-1, with 9 bases matching TRBD1. The V gene end was trimmed by 2 bases and the J gene end by 5 bases; junction bases not matched to a gene: 12. This CDR3 contains 17 residues. The germline V gene encodes CDR1 PRHDT and CDR2 FYEKMQ (reference sequence).

The chain couples TRBV5-1 to TRBJ2-6; TRBD1 aligns across 12 bases. With 4 bases clipped from V and 4 bases from J, the junction kept 6 bases outside the gene matches. Looked up from germline, CDR1 is SGHRS and CDR2 is YFSETQ. The CDR3 is made up of 17 amino acids. The chain's CDR3 is CASSEGTGGSGANVLTF. In DNA form, the CDR3 reads TGCGCCAGCAGCGAAGGGACAGGGGGCTCAGGGGCCAACGTCCTGACTTTC.

The J gene is TRBJ1-5, the V gene TRBV4-2; 11 bases map to TRBD1. V trimming: 2 bases; J trimming: 1 base; junction bases outside the gene matches: 10. The germline gives CDR1 LGHNA, CDR2 YNFKEQ. The CDR3 is 19 amino acids. CDR3 in DNA: TGTGCCAGCAGCCAATTCCATGGACAGGGGGCCGTGAGCAATCAGCCCCAGCATTTT. Translation gives CASSQFHGQGAVSNQPQHF.

The CDR3 reads CATSRGGTGGYEQYF. The CDR3 DNA follows: TGTGCCACCAGCAGAGGAGGGACAGGGGGCTACGAGCAGTACTTC. The gene calls are TRBV15 and TRBJ2-7; 11 bases are shared with TRBD1. The CDR3 is made up of 15 amino acids. Germline V gene sequence: CDR1 LNHNV, CDR2 YYDKDF (reference sequence). The junction had 2 bases not matched to a gene; V was cut back by 1 base and J by 3 bases.

The V gene is TRBV7-9, the J gene TRBJ2-2; 7 nucleotides agree with TRBD2. The J segment lost 5 bases and the V segment lost 6 bases, leaving 9 bases of the junction unmatched. This CDR3 has 15 residues. CDR1 and CDR2 from the germline V gene are SEHNR and FQNEAQ (reference sequence). CDR3 protein: CASSLGLVVTGELFF. CDR3 nucleotide sequence: TGTGCCAGCAGTCTTGGACTAGTGGTAACCGGGGAGCTGTTTTTT.

Details on this clone: The sample carries other DNA sequences with the same CDR3. V is TRBV5-1 and J is TRBJ2-3; D possibly corresponds to TRBD2 (5 bases). Germline CDR1 and CDR2: SGHRS and YFSETQ. V was shortened by 5 bases and J by 5 bases, with 15 bases between the two germline ends. This CDR3 contains 14 residues. The CDR3 reads CASRGSSGGDTQYF. The CDR3 nucleotides read TGCGCCAGCAGGGGGAGTTCAGGTGGAGATACGCAGTATTTT.

The chain uses TRBV27 and TRBJ2-7; 9 bases agree with TRBD1. CDR3 length: 18 amino acids. Germline values: CDR1 MNHEY, CDR2 SMNVEV (reference sequence). Unmatched junction bases numbered 16, after V lost 2 bases and J lost 5 bases. The CDR3 sequence: CASSLRRYSGQGVDEQYF. The CDR3 bases are TGTGCCAGCAGTTTAAGGCGCTACTCGGGACAGGGCGTCGACGAGCAGTACTTC.

This clone has only one observation. The chain links TRBV27 to TRBJ1-2, with D unresolved. The V end was cut by 5 bases, the J end by 0 bases, with 7 bases between. The germline V gene has CDR1 MNHEY and CDR2 SMNVEV (reference sequence). This CDR3 region has 13 residues. The DNA for the CDR3 is TGTGCCAGCAGTCGGTCCGCTAACTATGGCTACACCTTC. Translating it yields CASSRSANYGYTF.

The gene calls are TRBV6-1 and TRBJ2-5; D not certain. Germline-derived CDR1 and CDR2 are MNHNS and SASEGT. V was trimmed by 4 bases and J by 1 base, leaving 16 bases between them. The length of the CDR3 is 16 residues. The CDR3 nucleotides read TGTGCCAGCAGTGGAAAAGACTCAATAGTCCAAGAGACCCAGTACTTC. Residues: CASSGKDSIVQETQYF.

The chain combines TRBV6-5 with TRBJ1-2, with TRBD1 matching over 7 bases. Per the germline V gene, CDR1 is MNHEY and CDR2 is SVGAGI. The CDR3 runs to 14 residues. V dropped 6 bases and J dropped 7; count of bases not matched to a gene: 11. The CDR3 protein is CASRNGEGAGGYTF. The DNA for the CDR3 is TGTGCCAGCAGGAACGGAGAGGGGGCCGGTGGCTACACCTTC.

The rearrangement uses TRBV11-2 and TRBJ2-5; 7 bases align to TRBD1. Trimming took 3 bases from V and 4 from J; bases not matched to a gene: 2. CDR3 size: 13 residues. The germline V gene has CDR1 SGHAT and CDR2 FQNNGV. Here the CDR3 reads CASSFTGAETQYF. CDR3 coding DNA: TGTGCCAGCAGCTTTACAGGGGCAGAGACCCAGTACTTC.